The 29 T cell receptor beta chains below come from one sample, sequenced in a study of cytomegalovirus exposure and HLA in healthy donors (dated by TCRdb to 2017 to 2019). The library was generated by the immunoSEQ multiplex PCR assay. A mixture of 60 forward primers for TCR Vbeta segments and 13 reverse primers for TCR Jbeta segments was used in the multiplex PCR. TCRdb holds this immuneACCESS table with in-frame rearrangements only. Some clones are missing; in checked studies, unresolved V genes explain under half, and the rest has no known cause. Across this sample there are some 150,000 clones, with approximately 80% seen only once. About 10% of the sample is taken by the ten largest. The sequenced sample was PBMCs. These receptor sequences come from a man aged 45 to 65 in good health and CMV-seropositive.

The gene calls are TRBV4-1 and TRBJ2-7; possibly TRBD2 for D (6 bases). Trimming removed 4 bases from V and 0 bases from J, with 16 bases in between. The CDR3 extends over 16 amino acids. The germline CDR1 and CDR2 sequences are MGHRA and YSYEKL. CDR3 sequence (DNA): TGCGCCAGCAGCCCATCGGGGGACCCTAGCTCCTACGAGCAGTACTTC. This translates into CASSPSGDPSSYEQYF.

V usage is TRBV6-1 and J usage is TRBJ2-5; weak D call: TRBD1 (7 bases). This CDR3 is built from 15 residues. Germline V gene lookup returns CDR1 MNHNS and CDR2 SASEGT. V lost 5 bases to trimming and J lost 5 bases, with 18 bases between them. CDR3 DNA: TGTGCCAGCAGTAGAGAGACAGGGAGGATGGAGACCCAGTACTTC. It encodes CASSRETGRMETQYF.

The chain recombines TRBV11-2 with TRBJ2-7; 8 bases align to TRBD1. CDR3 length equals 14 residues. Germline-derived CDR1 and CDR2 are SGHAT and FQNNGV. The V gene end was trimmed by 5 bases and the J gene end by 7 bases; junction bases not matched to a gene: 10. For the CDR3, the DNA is TGTGCCAGCAGCCCGGACAGGGTTCGTCGGGAGCAGTACTTC. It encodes CASSPDRVRREQYF.

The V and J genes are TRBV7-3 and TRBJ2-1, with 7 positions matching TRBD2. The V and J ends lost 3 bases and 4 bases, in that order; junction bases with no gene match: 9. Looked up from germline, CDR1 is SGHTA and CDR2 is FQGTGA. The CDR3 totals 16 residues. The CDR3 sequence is CASSFTSEYFYNEQFF. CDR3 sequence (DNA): TGTGCCAGCAGCTTCACTAGCGAGTATTTTTACAATGAGCAGTTCTTC.

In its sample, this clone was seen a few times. CDR3 sequence reads: CASSYSRGNEQYF. CDR3 DNA sequence: TGTGCCAGCAGTTATTCCAGGGGCAATGAGCAGTACTTC. This rearrangement joins TRBV6-1 to TRBJ2-7; a weak D match, TRBD1 (6 bases). The germline gives CDR1 MNHNS, CDR2 SASEGT. This CDR3 contains 13 residues. V was clipped by 5 bases and J by 7 bases, with 15 bases between them.

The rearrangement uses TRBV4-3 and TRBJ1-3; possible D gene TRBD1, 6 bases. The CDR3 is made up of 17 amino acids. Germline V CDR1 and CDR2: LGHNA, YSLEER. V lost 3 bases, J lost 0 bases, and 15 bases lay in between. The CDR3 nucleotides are TGCGCCAGCAGCCAGGGTTCTACAGGGAACTCTGGAAACACCATATATTTT. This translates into CASSQGSTGNSGNTIYF.

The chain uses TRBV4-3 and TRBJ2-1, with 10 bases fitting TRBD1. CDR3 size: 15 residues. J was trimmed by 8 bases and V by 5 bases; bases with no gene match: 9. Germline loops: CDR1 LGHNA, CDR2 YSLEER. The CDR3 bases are TGCGCCAGCAGCACCAGACAGGGGGCGCTTTATGAGCAGTTCTTC. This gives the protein CASSTRQGALYEQFF.

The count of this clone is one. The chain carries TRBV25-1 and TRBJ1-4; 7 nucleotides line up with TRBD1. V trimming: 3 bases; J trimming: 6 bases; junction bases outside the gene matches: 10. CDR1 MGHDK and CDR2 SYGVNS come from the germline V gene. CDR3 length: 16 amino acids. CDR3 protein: CASSDPTGSRYEKLFF. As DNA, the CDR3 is TGTGCCAGCAGTGACCCGACAGGGTCCAGGTATGAAAAACTGTTTTTT.

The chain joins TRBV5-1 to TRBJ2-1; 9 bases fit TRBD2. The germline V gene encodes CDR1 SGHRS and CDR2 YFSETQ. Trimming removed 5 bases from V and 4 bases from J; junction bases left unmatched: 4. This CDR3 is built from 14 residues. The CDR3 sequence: CASRVSGGYNEQFF. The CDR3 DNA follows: TGCGCCAGCAGAGTAAGCGGGGGGTACAATGAGCAGTTCTTC.

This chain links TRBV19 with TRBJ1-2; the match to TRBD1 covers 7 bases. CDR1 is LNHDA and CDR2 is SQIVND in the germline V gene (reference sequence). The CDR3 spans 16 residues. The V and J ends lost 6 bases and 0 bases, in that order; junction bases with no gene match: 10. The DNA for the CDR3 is TGTGCCAGTAGGATACTAACCGGGACAGCTAACTATGGCTACACCTTC. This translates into CASRILTGTANYGYTF.

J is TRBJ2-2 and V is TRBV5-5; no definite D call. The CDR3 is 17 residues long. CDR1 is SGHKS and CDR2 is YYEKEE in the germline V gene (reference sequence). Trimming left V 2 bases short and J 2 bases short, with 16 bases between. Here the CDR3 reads CASSFPTHQPNTGELFF. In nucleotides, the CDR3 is TGTGCCAGCAGCTTCCCAACACACCAACCAAACACCGGGGAGCTGTTTTTT.

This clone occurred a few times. This CDR3 is CASSSTVGALYNEQFF. For the CDR3, the DNA is TGTGCCAGCAGCTCCACGGTGGGGGCCCTCTACAATGAGCAGTTCTTC. V and J are TRBV7-3 and TRBJ2-1; a possible D gene is TRBD1 (6 bases). CDR1 is SGHTA, CDR2 FQGTGA, per germline. Trimming cost V 4 bases and J 3 bases, with 16 bases left between them. The CDR3 consists of 16 residues. Supplemented by reference TRBV7-3 and TRBJ2-1, the full variable domain reads GAGVSQTPSNKVTEKGKYVELRCDPISGHTALYWYRQSLGQGPEFLIYFQGTGAADDSGLPNDRFFAVRPEGSVSTLKIQRTERGDSAVYLCASSSTVGALYNEQFFGPGTRLTVL.

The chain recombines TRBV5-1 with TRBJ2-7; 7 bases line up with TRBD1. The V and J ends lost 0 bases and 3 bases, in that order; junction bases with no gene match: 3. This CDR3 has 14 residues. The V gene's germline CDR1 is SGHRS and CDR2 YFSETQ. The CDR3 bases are TGCGCCAGCAGCTTGGTTAGGGGGCACTACGAGCAGTACTTC. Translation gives CASSLVRGHYEQYF.

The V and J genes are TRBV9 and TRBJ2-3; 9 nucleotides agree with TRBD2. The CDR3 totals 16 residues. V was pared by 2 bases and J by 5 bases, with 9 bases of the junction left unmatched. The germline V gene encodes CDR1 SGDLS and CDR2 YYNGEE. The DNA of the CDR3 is TGTGCCAGCAGCGTGGCGGGAGGGGAATATATAGATACGCAGTATTTT. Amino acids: CASSVAGGEYIDTQYF.

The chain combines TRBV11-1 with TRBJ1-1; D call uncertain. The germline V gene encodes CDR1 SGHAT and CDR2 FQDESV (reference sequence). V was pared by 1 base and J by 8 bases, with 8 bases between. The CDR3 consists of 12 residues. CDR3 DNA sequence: TGTGCCAGCAGCTTAGTTGGACTAGAAGCTTTCTTT. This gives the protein CASSLVGLEAFF.

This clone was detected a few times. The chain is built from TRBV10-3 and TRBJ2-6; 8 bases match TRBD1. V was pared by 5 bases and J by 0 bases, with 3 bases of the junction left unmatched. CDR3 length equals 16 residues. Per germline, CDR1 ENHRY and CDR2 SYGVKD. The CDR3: CAISPGQVSGANVLTF. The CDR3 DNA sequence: TGTGCCATCAGTCCGGGACAGGTCTCTGGGGCCAACGTCCTGACTTTC.

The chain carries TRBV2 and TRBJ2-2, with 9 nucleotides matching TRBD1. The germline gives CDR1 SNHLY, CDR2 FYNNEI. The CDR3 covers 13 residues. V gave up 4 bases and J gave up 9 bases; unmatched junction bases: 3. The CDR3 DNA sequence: TGTGCCAGCAGTGCGACAGGGGGTTGGGAGCTGTTTTTT. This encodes CASSATGGWELFF.

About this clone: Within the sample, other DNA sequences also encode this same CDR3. The CDR3 sequence is CASSLVGGRNSPLHF. The CDR3 DNA reads as TGTGCCAGCAGCTTGGTAGGGGGAAGGAATTCACCCCTCCACTTT. The rearrangement links TRBV5-4 to TRBJ1-6, with a tentative D call TRBD1 (6 bases). CDR3 size: 15 residues. V dropped 0 bases and J dropped 7 bases, with 11 bases sitting between them. Germline V lookup: CDR1 SGHNT, CDR2 YYREEE (reference sequence). The complete variable domain, with remaining parts taken from reference TRBV5-4 and TRBJ1-6, reads ETGVTQSPTHLIKTRGQQVTLRCSSQSGHNTVSWYQQALGQGPQFIFQYYREEENGRGNFPPRFSGLQFPNYSSELNVNALELDDSALYLCASSLVGGRNSPLHFGNGTRLTVT.

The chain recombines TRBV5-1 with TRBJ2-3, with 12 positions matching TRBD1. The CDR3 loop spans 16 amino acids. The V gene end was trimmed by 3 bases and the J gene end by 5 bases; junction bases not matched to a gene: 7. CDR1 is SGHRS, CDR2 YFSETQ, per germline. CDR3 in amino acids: CASSWGDRGQLDTQYF. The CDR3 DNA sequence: TGCGCCAGCAGCTGGGGGGACAGGGGGCAATTAGATACGCAGTATTTT.

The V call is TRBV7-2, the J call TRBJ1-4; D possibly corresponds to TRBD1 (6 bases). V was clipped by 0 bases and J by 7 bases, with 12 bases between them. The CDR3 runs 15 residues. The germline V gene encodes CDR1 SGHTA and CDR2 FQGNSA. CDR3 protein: CASSLAPGVFEKLFF. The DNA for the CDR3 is TGTGCCAGCAGCTTAGCCCCAGGGGTCTTTGAAAAACTGTTTTTT.

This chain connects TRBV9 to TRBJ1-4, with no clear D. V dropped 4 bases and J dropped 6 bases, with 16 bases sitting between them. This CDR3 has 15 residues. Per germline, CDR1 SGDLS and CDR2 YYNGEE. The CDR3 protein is CASSTLGAYHEKLFF. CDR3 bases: TGTGCCAGCAGCACTCTGGGAGCGTACCATGAAAAACTGTTTTTT. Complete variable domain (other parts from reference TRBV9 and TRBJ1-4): DSGVTQTPKHLITATGQRVTLRCSPRSGDLSVYWYQQSLDQGLQFLIQYYNGEERAKGNILERFSAQQFPDLHSELNLSSLELGDSALYFCASSTLGAYHEKLFFGSGTQLSVL.

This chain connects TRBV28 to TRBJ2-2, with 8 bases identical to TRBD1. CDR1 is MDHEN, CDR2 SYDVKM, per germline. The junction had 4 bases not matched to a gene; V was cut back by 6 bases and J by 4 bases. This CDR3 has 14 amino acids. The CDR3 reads CASRTGVVTGELFF. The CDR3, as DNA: TGTGCCAGCAGGACAGGGGTCGTCACCGGGGAGCTGTTTTTT.

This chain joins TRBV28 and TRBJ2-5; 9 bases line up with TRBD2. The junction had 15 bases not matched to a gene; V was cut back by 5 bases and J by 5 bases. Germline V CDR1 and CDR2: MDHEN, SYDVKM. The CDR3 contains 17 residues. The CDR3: CASSAPFGLAGWETQYF. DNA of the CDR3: TGTGCCAGCAGTGCCCCCTTTGGGCTAGCGGGGTGGGAGACCCAGTACTTC. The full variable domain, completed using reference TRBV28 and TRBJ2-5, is DVKVTQSSRYLVKRTGEKVFLECVQDMDHENMFWYRQDPGLGLRLIYFSYDVKMKEKGDIPEGYSVSREKKERFSLILESASTNQTSMYLCASSAPFGLAGWETQYFGPGTRLLVL.

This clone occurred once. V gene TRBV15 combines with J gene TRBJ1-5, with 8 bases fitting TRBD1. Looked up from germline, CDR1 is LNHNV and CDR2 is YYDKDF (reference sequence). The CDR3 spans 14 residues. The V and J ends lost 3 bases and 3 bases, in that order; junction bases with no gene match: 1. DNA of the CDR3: TGTGCCACCAGCAGGGACAGGGTCAATCAGCCCCAGCATTTT. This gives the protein CATSRDRVNQPQHF.

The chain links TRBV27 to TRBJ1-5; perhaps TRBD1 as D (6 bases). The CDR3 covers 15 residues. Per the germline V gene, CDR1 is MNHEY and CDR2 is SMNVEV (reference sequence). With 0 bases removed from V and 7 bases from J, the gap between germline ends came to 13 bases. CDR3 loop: CASSLSGGEGQPQHF. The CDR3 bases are TGTGCCAGCAGTTTATCTGGGGGCGAAGGACAGCCCCAGCATTTT.

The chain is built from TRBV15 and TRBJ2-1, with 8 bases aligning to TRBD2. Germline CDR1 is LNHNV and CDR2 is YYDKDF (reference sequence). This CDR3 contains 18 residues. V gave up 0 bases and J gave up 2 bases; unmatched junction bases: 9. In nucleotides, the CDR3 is TGTGCCACCAGCAGAGACCCCAGACTAGCGTACACCTACAATGAGCAGTTCTTC. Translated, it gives CATSRDPRLAYTYNEQFF.

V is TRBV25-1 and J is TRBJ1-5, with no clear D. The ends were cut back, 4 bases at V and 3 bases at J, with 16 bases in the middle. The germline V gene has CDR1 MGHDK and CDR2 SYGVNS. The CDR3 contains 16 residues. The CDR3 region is CASSGRESLYNQPQHF. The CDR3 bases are TGTGCCAGCAGTGGGCGGGAGAGTCTTTACAATCAGCCCCAGCATTTT. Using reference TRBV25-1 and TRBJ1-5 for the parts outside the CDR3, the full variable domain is EADIYQTPRYLVIGTGKKITLECSQTMGHDKMYWYQQDPGMELHLIHYSYGVNSTEKGDLSSESTVSRIRTEHFPLTLESARPSHTSQYLCASSGRESLYNQPQHFGDGTRLSIL.

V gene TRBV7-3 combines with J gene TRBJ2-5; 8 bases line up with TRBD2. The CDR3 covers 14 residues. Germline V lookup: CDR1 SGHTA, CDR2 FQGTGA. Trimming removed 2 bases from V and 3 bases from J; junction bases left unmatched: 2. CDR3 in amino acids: CASSLDGGEETQYF. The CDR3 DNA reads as TGTGCCAGCAGCTTAGACGGGGGGGAAGAGACCCAGTACTTC.

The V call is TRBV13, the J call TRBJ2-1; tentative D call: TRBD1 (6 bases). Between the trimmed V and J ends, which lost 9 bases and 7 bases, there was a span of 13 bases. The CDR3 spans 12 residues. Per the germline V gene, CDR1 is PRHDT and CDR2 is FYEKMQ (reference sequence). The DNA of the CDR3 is TGTGCCAGTAAAATGCAGGGGAATGAGCAGTTCTTC. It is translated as CASKMQGNEQFF.